These 9 T cell receptor beta chains were sequenced from one sample in a study of post-analysis software for immune sequencing data. Presence of unique molecular identifiers characterized the TCR beta cDNA libraries. TCRdb used MiXCR to reprocess the PCR reads, holding one entry per CDR3 protein. This sample carries about 810,000 distinct CDR3 sequences, roughly half of them seen once, and the ten largest clones take around 4.5%. Overall study results and limits: Compared with controls, patients had more of about 5 TRBV segments, including TRBV5-6, TRBV5-1 and TRBV20-1.

These receptors have no known antigen. Material for sequencing was blood. All receptors come from a girl aged 10-17 years with multiple sclerosis.

The rearrangement joins TRBV9 to TRBJ2-3; TRBD1 matches 7 bases. V trimming: 0 bases; J trimming: 5 bases; junction bases outside the gene matches: 6. The CDR3 sequence is 15 residues long. CDR1 SGDLS and CDR2 YYNGEE come from the germline V gene. The CDR3 DNA follows: TGTGCCAGCAGCGTAGGTCCAGGGGGTAAAGATACGCAGTATTTT. Translated, it gives CASSVGPGGKDTQYF.

A few counts support this clonotype. The CDR3 coding sequence is TGCGCCAGCAGCTTGTTGGCAGCTAATGGCTACACCTTC. Protein: CASSLLAANGYTF. V gene TRBV5-1 combines with J gene TRBJ1-2; D remains ambiguous. Germline CDR1 and CDR2: SGHRS and YFSETQ. Trimming left V 1 base short and J 6 bases short, with 10 bases between. The CDR3 length is 13 residues.

On this clonotype: A much larger clone differs from this one at a single base, so this may be a read error. The chain has TRBV27 and TRBJ2-1; 7 bases align to TRBD1. The CDR3 has 15 amino acids. Germline V gene lookup returns CDR1 MNHEY and CDR2 SMNVEV (reference sequence). J gave up 4 bases and V 5 bases, and 8 bases lay outside the gene matches. The DNA of the CDR3 is TGTGCCAGCAGTCCGCCGGGACAGTGTTACAATGAGCAGTTCTTC. Protein sequence: CASSPPGQCYNEQFF.

The rearrangement joins TRBV5-1 to TRBJ2-7, with 15 bases lining up with TRBD2. The CDR3 length is 18 residues. Unmatched junction bases numbered 8, after V lost 2 bases and J lost 2 bases. The V gene's germline CDR1 is SGHRS and CDR2 YFSETQ. CDR3 nucleotides: TGCGCCAGCAGCTTCGGACTAGCGGGAGGGCAGGGGACCTACGAGCAGTACTTC. Its protein product is CASSFGLAGGQGTYEQYF.

This clonotype appeared a few times. In nucleotides, the CDR3 is TGTGCCAGTCTGTCTTCTAATGAAAAACTGTTTTTT. Residues: CASLSSNEKLFF. The J gene is TRBJ1-4, the V gene TRBV6-1; no firm D call. From germline, CDR1 is MNHNS and CDR2 SASEGT. The CDR3 is 12 amino acids. V was cut by 9 bases and J by 3 bases, with 8 bases left in between.

The J gene is TRBJ2-7, the V gene TRBV9; TRBD1 matches at 9 bases. This CDR3 contains 14 residues. Germline trimming cut 2 bases from V and 0 bases from J; bases unmatched to any gene: 0. Germline CDR1 SGDLS, CDR2 YYNGEE. DNA for the CDR3: TGTGCCAGCAGCGTGACAGGGGGCTCCTACGAGCAGTACTTC. Translated: CASSVTGGSYEQYF.

This clonotype was seen only a few times. V and J are TRBV5-1 and TRBJ2-1; D tentatively reads TRBD1 or TRBD2 (6 bases each). Germline lookup yields CDR1 SGHRS and CDR2 YFSETQ. The CDR3 covers 15 residues. V lost 3 bases and J 2 bases, leaving 12 bases between the germline ends. Here the CDR3 reads CASSSGGTPYNEQFF. The DNA for the CDR3 is TGCGCCAGCAGCTCAGGCGGGACACCCTACAATGAGCAGTTCTTC.

The chain couples TRBV5-1 to TRBJ2-7; D assignment may be TRBD1 or TRBD2 (5 bases each). The CDR3 has 17 amino acids. In germline, CDR1 is SGHRS, CDR2 YFSETQ. Deletions cut 5 bases from V and 4 bases from J, with 25 bases between. For the CDR3, the DNA is TGCGCCAGCAGGGGACGACAGATGAGGGCTATCGGATACGAGCAGTACTTC. Translation: CASRGRQMRAIGYEQYF. The variable domain in full, with the rest retrieved from reference TRBV5-1 and TRBJ2-7, is KAGVTQTPRYLIKTRGQQVTLSCSPISGHRSVSWYQQTPGQGLQFLFEYFSETQRNKGNFPGRFSGRQFSNSRSEMNVSTLELGDSALYLCASRGRQMRAIGYEQYFGPGTRLTVT.

The rearrangement links TRBV25-1 to TRBJ2-3; 9 bases align to TRBD2. J lost 6 bases, V lost 1 base, and 5 bases had no gene match. CDR3 length: 15 residues. Germline CDR1 reads MGHDK; CDR2 reads SYGVNS. In nucleotides, the CDR3 is TGTGCCAGCAGTGAATGGGGGACTAGCTCTGATACGCAGTATTTT. Protein sequence: CASSEWGTSSDTQYF.